This TCR beta chain comes out of a study of OX40 agonist ivuxolimab in advanced cancers. Background on the study: A male proportion of 82.7% was recorded, with mean age approximately 57 years and range roughly 20 to 85. Overall study findings and caveats: Certain nonresponders likewise exhibited a low normalized T-cell clonal expansion. There was clonal expansion of CD4+ and CD8+ blood T cells by week 6 at 0.1 to 3.0 mg/kg.

The CDR3 loop spans 15 amino acids. The V end lost 3 bases, the J end lost 4 bases, and 16 bases lay between the germline ends. Germline V gene lookup returns CDR1 SGDLS and CDR2 YYNGEE. As for this clone: Its antigen is undetermined.

Some clones are missing from TCRdb's copy, which holds only in-frame ones; the method was immunoSEQ multiplex PCR. The repertoire includes tens of thousands of clones, around nine tenths of them detected once, and approximately 0.28% sits in the top ten. V and J are TRBV9 and TRBJ1-2; no reliable D call. The material was CD4+ or CD8+ T cells sorted from blood, obtained in a trial of the OX40 agonist ivuxolimab. This TCR came from an adult with an advanced solid tumor such as melanoma, head and neck, liver or kidney cancer. The CDR3 sequence: CASSDSKGSIYGYTF. The CDR3 DNA reads as TGTGCCAGCAGCGATAGTAAGGGTAGCATCTATGGCTACACCTTC. Using reference TRBV9 and TRBJ1-2 for the parts outside the CDR3, the full variable domain is DSGVTQTPKHLITATGQRVTLRCSPRSGDLSVYWYQQSLDQGLQFLIQYYNGEERAKGNILERFSAQQFPDLHSELNLSSLELGDSALYFCASSDSKGSIYGYTFGSGTRLTVV.